The following is a TCR beta chain sequence with its context. Its antigen is currently unknown. Construction of TCR beta libraries was performed using quantitative 5'-RACE with molecular barcodes. TCRdb processed the 5' RACE reads anew with MiXCR; each CDR3 protein has one entry. The table lists 150,000 to 200,000 distinct CDR3 sequences, over 10% of them singletons. The data belong to a study of CD8 T cells in ankylosing spondylitis. Study conclusions and caveats: Some of these motif variants have turned up before, in reports on reactive arthritis synovial fluid and blood. Made up of eight highly homologous variants, a TCR beta motif appeared characteristic of ankylosing spondylitis blood.

Losses at the gene ends were 6 bases for V and 3 bases for J; bases not matched to a gene: 7. The CDR3 totals 14 residues. Looked up from germline, CDR1 is MNHNS and CDR2 is SASEGT. This receptor was identified in a female donor with ankylosing spondylitis or in good health (not recorded which). The sample was blood, either unsorted or a sorted T cell fraction (not recorded which). This chain joins TRBV6-1 and TRBJ1-1, with TRBD1 identical over 7 bases. The CDR3 coding sequence is TGTGCCAGCAGCCGACAGGGTGGACACACTGAAGCTTTCTTT. This sequence encodes CASSRQGGHTEAFF.